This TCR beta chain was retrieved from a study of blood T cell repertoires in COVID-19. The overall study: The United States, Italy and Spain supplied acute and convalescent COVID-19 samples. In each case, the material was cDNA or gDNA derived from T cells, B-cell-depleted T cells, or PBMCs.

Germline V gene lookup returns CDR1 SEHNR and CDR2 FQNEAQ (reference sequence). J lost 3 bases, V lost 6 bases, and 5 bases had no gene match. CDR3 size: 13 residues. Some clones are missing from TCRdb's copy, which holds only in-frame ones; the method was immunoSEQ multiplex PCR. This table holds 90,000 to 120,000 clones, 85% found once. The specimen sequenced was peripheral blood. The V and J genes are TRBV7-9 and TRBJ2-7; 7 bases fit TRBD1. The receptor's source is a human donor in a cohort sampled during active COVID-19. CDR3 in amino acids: CASSPDRLYEQYF. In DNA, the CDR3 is TGTGCCAGCAGTCCGGACAGGCTCTACGAGCAGTACTTC.